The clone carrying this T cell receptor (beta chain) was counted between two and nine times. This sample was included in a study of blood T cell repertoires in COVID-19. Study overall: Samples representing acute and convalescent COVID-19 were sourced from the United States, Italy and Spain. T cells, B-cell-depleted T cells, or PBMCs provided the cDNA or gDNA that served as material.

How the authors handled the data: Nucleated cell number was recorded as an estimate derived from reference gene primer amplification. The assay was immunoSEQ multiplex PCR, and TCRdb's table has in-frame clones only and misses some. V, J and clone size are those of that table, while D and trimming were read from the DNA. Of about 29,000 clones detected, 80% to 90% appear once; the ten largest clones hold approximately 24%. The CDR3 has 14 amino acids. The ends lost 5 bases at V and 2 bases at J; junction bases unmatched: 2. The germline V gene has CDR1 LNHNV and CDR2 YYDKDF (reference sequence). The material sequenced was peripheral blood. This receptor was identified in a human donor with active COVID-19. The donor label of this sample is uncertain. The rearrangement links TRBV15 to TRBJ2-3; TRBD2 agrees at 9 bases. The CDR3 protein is CATSERGDTDTQYF. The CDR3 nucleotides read TGTGCCACCAGCGAGCGGGGGGACACAGATACGCAGTATTTT.